What follows are 26 T cell receptor beta chains derived from one specimen sequenced in a study of T-cell memory formation after mild COVID-19. One entry per CDR3 protein results from TCRdb running MiXCR on the 5' RACE reads. The sample contains 45,000 to 50,000 distinct CDR3 sequences, 7% to 8% of which appear only once. Sequencing was done on a sample of PBMCs or a T cell subset sorted from them (not recorded which). All receptors come from a man between 18 and 35 years old who had mild COVID-19 (a few samples of this study predate the infection). Cell type and time point are not known.

This clonotype was observed many times. This chain connects TRBV5-1 to TRBJ2-5; 8 nucleotides match TRBD2. Germline V gene data show CDR1 as SGHRS and CDR2 as YFSETQ. CDR3 length: 16 amino acids. Trimming at V came to 4 bases and at J to 0 bases, leaving 8 bases not matched to a gene. CDR3 DNA sequence: TGCGCCAGCAGCCAAGGGCGCGGGGGGAACCAAGAGACCCAGTACTTC. Encoded protein: CASSQGRGGNQETQYF.

This clonotype came up many times. This rearrangement joins TRBV5-1 to TRBJ2-3; D is unresolved. CDR1 and CDR2 (germline): SGHRS, YFSETQ. V was pared by 0 bases and J by 6 bases, with 14 bases between. The CDR3 extends over 15 amino acids. The CDR3 nucleotides are TGCGCCAGCAGCTTGGCCTCCGTCCTGCGGGATACGCAGTATTTT. It codes for CASSLASVLRDTQYF. The variable domain in full, completed from reference TRBV5-1 and TRBJ2-3, reads KAGVTQTPRYLIKTRGQQVTLSCSPISGHRSVSWYQQTPGQGLQFLFEYFSETQRNKGNFPGRFSGRQFSNSRSEMNVSTLELGDSALYLCASSLASVLRDTQYFGPGTRLTVL.

In its sample, this clonotype was seen a few times. This sequence joins TRBV7-2 and TRBJ1-2; the match to TRBD1 covers 7 bases. The CDR3 runs to 16 residues. V dropped 1 base and J dropped 4; count of bases not matched to a gene: 9. Germline lookup yields CDR1 SGHTA and CDR2 FQGNSA. DNA for the CDR3: TGTGCCAGCAGCTTAGTTGGAGGGGGCCTGCTCTATGGCTACACCTTC. Its protein is CASSLVGGGLLYGYTF.

A few counts support this clonotype. This chain uses TRBV3-2 with TRBJ2-3; the table's D call, TRBD2, was not checked against the DNA. TRBV3-2 is a pseudogene segment. This CDR3 is built from 17 residues. The CDR3 region has the DNA TGTGCCAGCAGCCAAGCCCTGCTAGCGGGGTTGGCAGATACGCAGTATTTT. Amino acids: CASSQALLAGLADTQYF.

This clonotype came up once. The rearrangement uses TRBV5-1 and TRBJ2-2; D is undetermined. The germline CDR1 and CDR2 sequences are SGHRS and YFSETQ. The CDR3 is 13 amino acids. Between the trimmed V and J ends, which lost 5 bases and 7 bases, there was a span of 12 bases. The CDR3 region has the DNA TGCGCCAGCAGTCATGGGATGGACGGGGAGCTGTTTTTT. Encoded protein: CASSHGMDGELFF.

The table lists this clonotype with a few counts. The CDR3 DNA reads TGTGCCTGGAGACGGATTTTAGCTTTCTTT. This codes for CAWRRILAFF. The J gene is TRBJ1-1, the V gene TRBV30, with D uncertain. The CDR3 runs 10 residues. The germline gives CDR1 GTSNPN, CDR2 SVGIG (reference sequence). V was pared by 3 bases and J by 10 bases, with 9 bases between.

This clonotype was found a few times. The chain uses TRBV12-3 or TRBV12-4 and TRBJ2-5; 11 bases are a match to TRBD2. V lost 7 bases to trimming and J lost 4 bases; unmatched junction nucleotides: 11. CDR3 length equals 16 residues. CDR3 residues: CASKSIAGGPIETQYF. CDR3 bases: TGTGCCAGCAAAAGTATAGCGGGGGGGCCGATAGAGACCCAGTACTTC.

This chain joins TRBV28 and TRBJ2-7, with D tentatively TRBD1 or TRBD2 (5 bases each). Germline values: CDR1 MDHEN, CDR2 SYDVKM. The CDR3 spans 11 residues. V lost 6 bases and J 4 bases, leaving 7 bases between the germline ends. CDR3 DNA: TGTGCCAGCAGCGAGGGGTACGAGCAGTACGTC. It encodes CASSEGYEQYV.

The chain has TRBV7-2 and TRBJ2-5; D unresolved. Germline V gene sequence: CDR1 SGHTA, CDR2 FQGNSA. This CDR3 is built from 12 residues. V was trimmed by 1 base and J by 6 bases, leaving 6 bases between them. CDR3 in DNA: TGTGCCAGCAGCTTAGTCGGACAGACCCAGTACTTC. Translated: CASSLVGQTQYF.

This clonotype was counted only a few times. J is TRBJ1-2 and V is TRBV15; D perhaps matches TRBD1 (5 bases). Germline V gives CDR1 LNHNV, CDR2 YYDKDF (reference sequence). Trimming shortened V by 4 bases and J by 2 bases, and 8 bases separated the two germline ends. The CDR3 runs 13 residues. The CDR3 DNA sequence: TGTGCCACCAGCAAAGACAGCAACTATGGCTACACCTTC. Its translation is CATSKDSNYGYTF.

The sample holds a few counts of this clonotype. J is TRBJ1-5 and V is TRBV12-3 or TRBV12-4, with TRBD1 as a possible D gene (6 bases). The ends were cut back, 3 bases at V and 7 bases at J, with 10 bases in the middle. This CDR3 spans 13 amino acids. The CDR3 region is CASSFGRGQPQHF. The CDR3 DNA reads as TGTGCCAGCAGTTTTGGCAGGGGACAGCCCCAGCATTTT.

The rearrangement links TRBV7-2 to TRBJ2-7, with unresolved D. Deletions cut 5 bases from V and 6 bases from J, with 14 bases between. CDR1 is SGHTA, CDR2 FQGNSA, per germline. This CDR3 region has 13 residues. CDR3 bases: TGTGCCAGCAGCGATTTCATAGCCGCCGAGCAGTACTTC. Amino acid sequence: CASSDFIAAEQYF.

This sequence joins TRBV10-2 and TRBJ2-1; 7 positions match TRBD1. CDR3 size: 13 residues. The V segment lost 9 bases and the J segment 7 bases; nucleotides outside the gene matches: 9. CDR1 WSHSY and CDR2 SAAADI come from the germline V gene. The CDR3 here is CASSTGRSNEQFF. CDR3 DNA: TGCGCCAGTTCGACAGGGCGATCGAATGAGCAGTTCTTC.

This clonotype was detected many times. This sequence joins TRBV20-1 and TRBJ2-7; the D is unclear. CDR3 size: 14 residues. The V end was cut by 0 bases, the J end by 0 bases, with 9 bases between. CDR1 and CDR2 (germline): DFQATT, SNEGSKA (reference sequence). In DNA form, the CDR3 reads TGCAGTGCTAGAGAGGTGGGGAACTCCTACGAGCAGTACTTC. Amino acids: CSAREVGNSYEQYF.

The chain links TRBV7-2 to TRBJ2-2; D remains unclear. V was pared by 5 bases and J by 4 bases, with 17 bases between. The CDR3 spans 16 residues. CDR1 SGHTA and CDR2 FQGNSA come from the germline V gene. In DNA, the CDR3 is TGTGCCAGCAGCCCCCAGCTAAATCGGCTCACCGGGGAGCTGTTTTTT. As protein: CASSPQLNRLTGELFF.

The chain is built from TRBV5-1 and TRBJ1-3; unclear D gene. The CDR3 is 16 amino acids. The germline gives CDR1 SGHRS, CDR2 YFSETQ. The V end was cut by 1 base, the J end by 0 bases, with 11 bases between. DNA of the CDR3: TGCGCCAGCAGCTTGTTCGACCGCCGCTCTGGAAACACCATATATTTT. This translates into CASSLFDRRSGNTIYF.

Judged by abundance, this clonotype is medium-sized (0.01 to 0.1%). This chain links TRBV20-1 with TRBJ2-1, with 12 bases that match TRBD2. Germline lookup yields CDR1 DFQATT and CDR2 SNEGSKA (reference sequence). V shed 2 bases, J shed 4 bases, and the junction held 0 bases outside the gene matches. The CDR3 runs to 14 residues. The CDR3 protein is CSARLAGGYNEQFF. Here the CDR3 DNA reads TGCAGTGCTAGACTAGCGGGGGGGTACAATGAGCAGTTCTTC.

This clonotype has a handful of counts. V usage is TRBV7-6 and J usage is TRBJ2-5, with D possibly matching TRBD1 (6 bases). CDR1 and CDR2 from the germline V gene are SGHVS and FNYEAQ. Trimming left V 5 bases short and J 2 bases short, with 9 bases between. This CDR3 spans 13 amino acids. The CDR3 sequence: CASSQQGQETQYF. CDR3 DNA sequence: TGTGCCAGCAGCCAACAGGGTCAAGAGACCCAGTACTTC.

This clonotype came up many times. The rearrangement links TRBV7-8 to TRBJ1-2, with D maybe TRBD1 (5 bases). The V end was cut by 1 base, the J end by 2 bases, with 8 bases between. The germline gives CDR1 SGHVS, CDR2 FQNEAQ. The CDR3 sequence is 14 residues long. CDR3 region: CASSLGAGNYGYTF. The CDR3 DNA follows: TGTGCCAGCAGCTTAGGCGCAGGGAACTATGGCTACACCTTC.

This clonotype was seen a handful of times. This chain links TRBV30 with TRBJ2-4; D is unresolved. Trimming removed 3 bases from V and 0 bases from J, with 21 bases in between. CDR3 size: 18 residues. CDR1 is GTSNPN and CDR2 is SVGIG in the germline V gene (reference sequence). CDR3 loop: CAWRGSLPRPLAKNIQYF. The CDR3 DNA sequence: TGTGCCTGGAGGGGAAGTCTTCCGCGACCTCTAGCCAAAAACATTCAGTACTTC.

The gene calls are TRBV5-1 and TRBJ2-2, with unresolved D. The CDR3 covers 14 residues. Trimming removed 1 base at V and 2 bases at J, with 6 bases between. In germline, CDR1 is SGHRS, CDR2 YFSETQ. This CDR3 is CASSLLGNTGELFF. Here the CDR3 DNA reads TGCGCCAGCAGCTTGCTGGGAAACACCGGGGAGCTGTTTTTT. Full variable domain (outside the CDR3, taken from reference TRBV5-1 and TRBJ2-2): KAGVTQTPRYLIKTRGQQVTLSCSPISGHRSVSWYQQTPGQGLQFLFEYFSETQRNKGNFPGRFSGRQFSNSRSEMNVSTLELGDSALYLCASSLLGNTGELFFGEGSRLTVL.

In its sample, this clonotype was seen a few times. The rearrangement joins TRBV2 to TRBJ1-2; D gene unclear. CDR3 length equals 12 residues. V gave up 3 bases and J gave up 5 bases, with 7 bases separating them. CDR1 and CDR2 (germline): SNHLY, FYNNEI. The CDR3 DNA is TGTGCCAGCAGTGACAGGTTATATGGCTACACCTTC. It yields the protein CASSDRLYGYTF.

V and J are TRBV24-1 and TRBJ2-3, with TRBD1 matching over 7 bases. CDR3 length: 16 residues. Trimming took 5 bases from V and 4 from J; bases not matched to a gene: 11. Germline V gene data show CDR1 as KGHDR and CDR2 as SFDVKD. CDR3 protein: CATSVTGTDNSDTQYF. The CDR3 DNA reads TGTGCCACCAGTGTTACAGGGACAGATAATTCAGATACGCAGTATTTT.

This clonotype occurred many times. The rearrangement joins TRBV7-8 to TRBJ2-1, with D hard to call. CDR3 length: 14 amino acids. Germline V gene lookup returns CDR1 SGHVS and CDR2 FQNEAQ. Trimming stripped 1 base from V and 6 bases from J, with 10 bases between. CDR3 nucleotides: TGTGCCAGCAGCTTAGAGAGATGGGGCAATGAGCAGTTCTTC. It is translated as CASSLERWGNEQFF.

This clonotype was observed at least ten times. J is TRBJ2-5 and V is TRBV5-1; 11 nucleotides align to TRBD2. Looked up from germline, CDR1 is SGHRS and CDR2 is YFSETQ. The CDR3 has 17 amino acids. Trimming cost V 4 bases and J 0 bases; bases outside gene matches: 8. CDR3 in DNA: TGCGCCAGCAGCCCGGGATCTAGCGGGGGGTACCAAGAGACCCAGTACTTC. Translating it yields CASSPGSSGGYQETQYF.

This clonotype was seen more than once but under ten times. The chain is built from TRBV7-6 and TRBJ2-3; TRBD2 matches at 9 bases. J lost 8 bases, V lost 3 bases, and 9 bases had no gene match. The CDR3 loop spans 15 amino acids. CDR1 and CDR2 from the germline V gene are SGHVS and FNYEAQ. CDR3: CASSFSGGEGGTQYF. In nucleotides, the CDR3 is TGTGCCAGCAGCTTTAGCGGGGGCGAGGGGGGTACGCAGTATTTT.